This passage covers 23 T cell receptor beta chains from one sample sequenced in a study of T cell repertoires in cytomegalovirus infection. TCRdb re-called the reads with MiXCR, one entry per CDR3 protein. The data show roughly 920,000 distinct CDR3 sequences, with around 31% seen just once and over 11% held by the top ten. These receptors' targets are unknown. The material was cultured CD8+ T cells from PBMCs, obtained from culture after CMV antigen stimulation. The receptors come from a human donor in good health (CMV status not recorded). Some clones in this sample may be carry-over from other donors' samples.

This clonotype was observed a handful of times. The rearrangement uses TRBV6-5 and TRBJ2-5; 7 bases agree with TRBD2. V gave up 2 bases and J gave up 5 bases; unmatched junction bases: 2. This CDR3 spans 13 amino acids. The V gene's germline CDR1 is MNHEY and CDR2 SVGAGI. The CDR3 sequence is CASSYAGGETQYF. The CDR3 bases are TGTGCCAGCAGTTACGCCGGGGGGGAGACCCAGTACTTC.

In its sample, this clonotype was seen many times. The rearrangement uses TRBV12-3 or TRBV12-4 and TRBJ2-7, with D perhaps matching TRBD1 (6 bases). The V gene lost 5 bases and the J gene lost 2 bases, with 16 bases spanning the gap. This CDR3 region has 15 residues. DNA of the CDR3: TGTGCCAGCAGTCCTCCGGACAGTTTCCCCTACGAGCAGTACTTC. It is translated as CASSPPDSFPYEQYF.

The CDR3 sequence is CASAGTELLQPQHF. The DNA for the CDR3 is TGTGCCAGCGCAGGGACAGAGCTTCTTCAGCCCCAGCATTTT. The chain combines TRBV27 with TRBJ1-5; 7 nucleotides line up with TRBD1. CDR3 length equals 14 residues. The germline gives CDR1 MNHEY, CDR2 SMNVEV (reference sequence). Trimming took 8 bases from V and 6 from J; bases not matched to a gene: 10.

This clonotype was observed at least ten times. The chain links TRBV7-6 to TRBJ1-5, with a possible D match to TRBD1 (6 bases). The germline CDR1 and CDR2 sequences are SGHVS and FNYEAQ. Between the trimmed V and J ends, which lost 2 bases and 0 bases, there was a span of 8 bases. The CDR3 covers 15 residues. CDR3 amino acids: CASSLTDSSNQPQHF. The DNA of the CDR3 is TGTGCCAGCAGCTTAACGGACAGTAGCAATCAGCCCCAGCATTTT.

Only a few counts were recorded for this clonotype. This sequence joins TRBV6-8 and TRBJ2-1; no reliable D call. Germline lookup yields CDR1 MNHGY and CDR2 SAAAGT. This CDR3 comprises 12 residues. Deletions cut 4 bases from V and 8 bases from J, with 9 bases between. The chain's CDR3 is CASSFGPDEQFF. The CDR3 nucleotides are TGTGCCAGCAGTTTTGGACCTGATGAGCAGTTCTTC.

The table lists this clonotype with a few counts. This chain links TRBV7-9 with TRBJ2-3; 9 positions agree with TRBD1. Germline V CDR1 and CDR2: SEHNR, FQNEAQ (reference sequence). V shed 7 bases and J 2 bases; nucleotides not matched to a gene: 4. There are 14 residues in the CDR3. Written as DNA, the CDR3 is TGTGCCAGCATACAGGGGGCCCCCACAGATACGCAGTATTTT. This gives the protein CASIQGAPTDTQYF.

This clonotype occurred a few times. V gene TRBV4-1 combines with J gene TRBJ1-1, with D perhaps matching TRBD1 (6 bases). The V and J ends lost 0 bases and 5 bases respectively, with 13 bases between them. The CDR3 extends over 15 amino acids. Germline CDR1 is MGHRA and CDR2 is YSYEKL. The CDR3 protein is CASSQEEQGGTEAFF. CDR3 DNA: TGCGCCAGCAGCCAAGAGGAACAGGGCGGGACTGAAGCTTTCTTT.

V is TRBV5-4 and J is TRBJ2-1; TRBD2 matches 7 bases. This CDR3 has 14 residues. V shed 7 bases and J 7 bases; nucleotides not matched to a gene: 11. Germline assignment: CDR1 SGHNT and CDR2 YYREEE (reference sequence). The CDR3 DNA sequence: TGTGCCAGCGGGTGGGAGGGGCCTCAGAATGAGCAGTTCTTC. This sequence encodes CASGWEGPQNEQFF.

V is TRBV9 and J is TRBJ1-3; 7 positions match TRBD1. The trim removed 3 bases at V and 2 bases at J, leaving 11 bases unmatched. In germline, CDR1 is SGDLS, CDR2 YYNGEE. The CDR3 extends over 17 amino acids. CDR3 loop: CASSDSRDRATGNTIYF. In DNA, the CDR3 is TGTGCCAGCAGCGACTCCCGTGACAGGGCAACTGGAAACACCATATATTTT. The variable domain in full, completed from reference TRBV9 and TRBJ1-3, reads DSGVTQTPKHLITATGQRVTLRCSPRSGDLSVYWYQQSLDQGLQFLIQYYNGEERAKGNILERFSAQQFPDLHSELNLSSLELGDSALYFCASSDSRDRATGNTIYFGEGSWLTVV.

The V and J genes are TRBV29-1 and TRBJ1-1; D is undetermined. The CDR3 runs 15 residues. Trimming took 5 bases from V and 5 from J, leaving 21 bases between them. Per the germline V gene, CDR1 is SQVTM and CDR2 is ANQGSEA. CDR3: CSVINGQASRTEAFF. The CDR3, as DNA: TGCAGCGTTATAAATGGGCAGGCCTCTCGGACTGAAGCTTTCTTT.

This clonotype was counted between two and nine times. The chain has TRBV12-3 or TRBV12-4 and TRBJ2-7; 12 bases match TRBD1. The CDR3 extends over 17 amino acids. V gave up 5 bases and J gave up 2 bases; unmatched junction bases: 10. The CDR3 reads CASSPSGTGGVPYEQYV. DNA for the CDR3: TGTGCCAGCAGTCCCTCCGGGACAGGGGGCGTCCCCTACGAGCAGTACGTC.

This clonotype was observed a handful of times. The gene calls are TRBV6-2 or TRBV6-3 and TRBJ2-3, with D maybe TRBD1 (6 bases). CDR3 size: 14 residues. The V end was cut by 4 bases, the J end by 4 bases, with 12 bases between. The V gene's germline CDR1 is MNHEY and CDR2 SVGEGT. The CDR3 here is CASSLGQLADTQYF. CDR3 DNA sequence: TGTGCCAGCAGTTTAGGACAGCTTGCAGATACGCAGTATTTT.

The rearrangement joins TRBV28 to TRBJ1-3, with a possible D match to TRBD1 (5 bases). V was clipped by 3 bases and J by 4 bases, with 13 bases between them. Germline loops: CDR1 MDHEN, CDR2 SYDVKM. The CDR3 length is 15 residues. The CDR3 DNA reads as TGTGCCAGCAGTTTTGTTCCAGGGACGGGAAACACCATATATTTT. Translation: CASSFVPGTGNTIYF. Based on the CDR3 plus reference TRBV28 and TRBJ1-3, the full variable domain is DVKVTQSSRYLVKRTGEKVFLECVQDMDHENMFWYRQDPGLGLRLIYFSYDVKMKEKGDIPEGYSVSREKKERFSLILESASTNQTSMYLCASSFVPGTGNTIYFGEGSWLTVV.

This clonotype was seen only a few times. This sequence joins TRBV6-1 and TRBJ1-4; 8 bases fit TRBD1. J was trimmed by 3 bases and V by 5 bases; bases with no gene match: 2. This CDR3 is built from 14 residues. The germline V gene has CDR1 MNHNS and CDR2 SASEGT. The CDR3 is CASSNRGSNEKLFF. CDR3 DNA sequence: TGTGCCAGCAGTAACAGGGGGTCTAATGAAAAACTGTTTTTT.

The sample holds a few counts of this clonotype. The CDR3 reads CASSPREWTGVDTEAFF. As DNA, the CDR3 is TGTGCCAGCAGCCCGAGAGAGTGGACAGGGGTCGACACTGAAGCTTTCTTT. The chain carries TRBV12-3 or TRBV12-4 and TRBJ1-1; TRBD1 matches at 9 bases. The CDR3 totals 17 residues. The V gene end was trimmed by 6 bases and the J gene end by 3 bases; junction bases not matched to a gene: 14.

The chain carries TRBV12-5 and TRBJ2-7; weak D call: TRBD1 (6 bases). With 2 bases removed from V and 0 bases from J, the gap between germline ends came to 11 bases. The germline CDR1 and CDR2 sequences are LGHNT and FRNRAP. There are 15 residues in the CDR3. CDR3: CASGLRTVNSYEQYF. CDR3 bases: TGTGCTAGTGGTTTGAGGACAGTTAACTCCTACGAGCAGTACTTC.

This chain joins TRBV3-1 and TRBJ2-5, with D possibly being TRBD1 or TRBD2 (5 bases each). Germline-derived CDR1 and CDR2 are LGHDT and YNNKEL (reference sequence). The length of the CDR3 is 15 residues. V lost 0 bases, J lost 5 bases, and 13 bases lay in between. The CDR3, as DNA: TGTGCCAGCAGCCAAGAATCCGGGGCGTTGGAGACCCAGTACTTC. It translates to CASSQESGALETQYF.

The rearrangement links TRBV5-1 to TRBJ2-5; D might be TRBD1 (6 bases). The V gene's germline CDR1 is SGHRS and CDR2 YFSETQ. The CDR3 contains 15 residues. The V end was cut by 4 bases, the J end by 4 bases, with 17 bases between. CDR3 DNA sequence: TGCGCCAGCAGCCCGACACCAGGGGAATTAGAGACCCAGTACTTC. It codes for CASSPTPGELETQYF.

Worth noting for this clonotype: One junction end disagrees with the germline gene, perhaps due to a read error. The rearrangement joins TRBV5-6 to TRBJ2-2; D unclear. Germline-derived CDR1 and CDR2 are SGHDT and YYEEEE. CDR3 length: 17 amino acids. The CDR3 sequence: CVSSWATGPKSTGELFF. The CDR3, as DNA: TGTGTCAGCAGCTGGGCGACTGGCCCCAAATCTACCGGGGAGCTGTTTTTT.

This clonotype came up a few times. The genes are TRBV7-9 and TRBJ2-3, with 10 nucleotides matching TRBD2. The CDR3 has 13 amino acids. Germline lookup yields CDR1 SEHNR and CDR2 FQNEAQ (reference sequence). Here the CDR3 reads CVWSGGAPDTQYF. In DNA form, the CDR3 reads TGTGTTTGGAGCGGGGGGGCTCCAGATACGCAGTATTTT.

The gene calls are TRBV27 and TRBJ1-5; D is perhaps TRBD1 (6 bases). The V end was cut by 5 bases, the J end by 2 bases, with 13 bases between. Germline CDR1 and CDR2: MNHEY and SMNVEV (reference sequence). This CDR3 is 15 amino acids long. CDR3 amino acids: CASSPRGRGNQPQHF. CDR3 DNA sequence: TGTGCCAGCAGTCCCAGGGGTCGGGGCAATCAGCCCCAGCATTTT.

The chain is built from TRBV7-8 and TRBJ2-2; D perhaps matches TRBD2 (6 bases). The CDR3 spans 17 residues. V lost 0 bases and J 4 bases, leaving 15 bases between the germline ends. Looked up from germline, CDR1 is SGHVS and CDR2 is FQNEAQ. The CDR3 loop reads CASSLAGPLAFTGELFF. The DNA for the CDR3 is TGTGCCAGCAGCTTAGCGGGCCCTCTAGCGTTCACCGGGGAGCTGTTTTTT.

This clonotype was counted many times. This rearrangement joins TRBV6-5 to TRBJ1-6; no definite D call. Germline V lookup: CDR1 MNHEY, CDR2 SVGAGI. Trimming left V 2 bases short and J 0 bases short, with 5 bases between. The CDR3 length is 15 residues. This CDR3 is CASSYGSSYNSPLHF. CDR3 nucleotide sequence: TGTGCCAGCAGTTACGGCAGCTCCTATAATTCACCCCTCCACTTT.